This passage covers 25 T cell receptor beta chains from one sample sequenced in a study of blood T cell repertoires in COVID-19. TCRdb's copy holds only in-frame clones and misses some; the assay was immunoSEQ multiplex PCR. The sample holds about 22,000 clones, approximately 83% seen once. Source material: peripheral blood. These receptors all stem from a man at least 80 years old with active or convalescent COVID-19.

The chain recombines TRBV4-2 with TRBJ2-3; 12 bases are shared with TRBD2. The germline gives CDR1 LGHNA, CDR2 YNFKEQ. The CDR3 totals 19 residues. J gave up 3 bases and V 3 bases, and 13 bases lay outside the gene matches. The CDR3 DNA follows: TGTGCCAGCAGCCACGCCCGAGCTAGCGGGAGGGGGAGGACAGATACGCAGTATTTT. Its protein product is CASSHARASGRGRTDTQYF.

The CDR3 sequence is CASSYSGEQYF. In DNA form, the CDR3 reads TGTGCCAGCAGTTACTCCGGCGAGCAGTACTTC. V gene TRBV6-5 combines with J gene TRBJ2-7; D gene uncertain. In germline, CDR1 is MNHEY, CDR2 SVGAGI. Between the trimmed V and J ends, which lost 0 bases and 6 bases, there was a span of 3 bases. CDR3 length: 11 amino acids.

V gene TRBV28 combines with J gene TRBJ1-6; TRBD1 might be the D (6 bases). This CDR3 is 15 amino acids long. Germline values: CDR1 MDHEN, CDR2 SYDVKM. V was pared by 6 bases and J by 4 bases, with 13 bases between. The CDR3 loop reads CASRTQGIYNSPLHF. CDR3 nucleotides: TGTGCCAGCAGAACACAGGGAATTTATAATTCACCCCTCCACTTT.

The chain is built from TRBV2 and TRBJ2-7; perhaps TRBD1 as D (6 bases). The V end lost 7 bases, the J end lost 2 bases, and 9 bases lay between the germline ends. The germline V gene encodes CDR1 SNHLY and CDR2 FYNNEI. CDR3 length: 12 amino acids. The CDR3 DNA sequence: TGTGCCAGCATGGGGGCGGCCTACGAGCAGTACTTC. Translating it yields CASMGAAYEQYF.

By share of the sample, this clone is medium-sized. The chain joins TRBV5-8 to TRBJ1-4, with 9 bases identical to TRBD1. The V segment lost 3 bases and the J segment 8 bases; nucleotides outside the gene matches: 2. This CDR3 is built from 13 residues. Germline V gene sequence: CDR1 SGHTS, CDR2 YDEGEE. The CDR3 sequence: CASSWDREEKLFF. For the CDR3, the DNA is TGTGCCAGCAGCTGGGACAGGGAGGAAAAACTGTTTTTT.

Written as DNA, the CDR3 is TGTGCCAGCAGTCGACTAGCGGGGGCGACCTACGAGCAGTACTTC. Translating gives CASSRLAGATYEQYF. V and J are TRBV2 and TRBJ2-7, with 12 bases that match TRBD2. CDR1 SNHLY and CDR2 FYNNEI come from the germline V gene. V shed 5 bases and J 2 bases; nucleotides not matched to a gene: 4. The CDR3 has 15 amino acids.

This clone was seen a single time. The chain has TRBV5-1 and TRBJ2-3; maybe TRBD2 (5 bases). The CDR3 has 15 amino acids. V lost 0 bases and J 0 bases, leaving 8 bases between the germline ends. The germline V gene encodes CDR1 SGHRS and CDR2 YFSETQ. This chain's CDR3 is CASSLGPGSTDTQYF. CDR3 sequence (DNA): TGCGCCAGCAGCTTGGGACCGGGAAGCACAGATACGCAGTATTTT.

The chain couples TRBV11-2 to TRBJ2-7; D not certain. The CDR3 loop spans 15 amino acids. Germline-derived CDR1 and CDR2 are SGHAT and FQNNGV. Deletions cut 2 bases from V and 0 bases from J, with 11 bases between. CDR3 residues: CASSLLGGSSYEQYF. The CDR3 DNA sequence: TGTGCCAGCAGCTTACTCGGCGGAAGCTCCTACGAGCAGTACTTC. Combining the CDR3 with reference TRBV11-2 and TRBJ2-7 gives the whole variable domain EAGVAQSPRYKIIEKRQSVAFWCNPISGHATLYWYQQILGQGPKLLIQFQNNGVVDDSQLPKDRFSAERLKGVDSTLKIQPAKLEDSAVYLCASSLLGGSSYEQYFGPGTRLTVT.

This clone was seen more than once but under ten times. This chain joins TRBV10-1 and TRBJ2-1; 9 nucleotides agree with TRBD2. CDR1 is WNHNN, CDR2 SYGVQD, per germline (reference sequence). V shed 3 bases and J 1 base; nucleotides not matched to a gene: 4. This CDR3 has 16 amino acids. The DNA for the CDR3 is TGCGCCAGCAGTGATGGCGCGGGAGGGTCCTACAATGAGCAGTTCTTC. This gives the protein CASSDGAGGSYNEQFF.

This clone appeared once. The chain employs TRBV20-1 and TRBJ1-1; no firm D call. V was cut by 6 bases and J by 4 bases, with 9 bases left in between. The germline CDR1 and CDR2 sequences are DFQATT and SNEGSKA (reference sequence). The CDR3 has 11 residues. In DNA, the CDR3 is TGCAGTGCGCTAAGGAGCACTGAAGCTTTCTTT. Translation gives CSALRSTEAFF.

The chain links TRBV9 to TRBJ2-2; 10 positions match TRBD1. CDR3 length equals 16 residues. Trimming removed 0 bases from V and 5 bases from J; junction bases left unmatched: 4. CDR1 SGDLS and CDR2 YYNGEE come from the germline V gene. The CDR3 sequence: CASSVEGTGVTGELFF. CDR3 sequence (DNA): TGTGCCAGCAGCGTAGAAGGGACAGGGGTAACCGGGGAGCTGTTTTTT.

The chain uses TRBV28 and TRBJ1-2, with D possibly being TRBD1 (6 bases). This CDR3 is built from 14 residues. Germline-derived CDR1 and CDR2 are MDHEN and SYDVKM. The germline V and J ends were trimmed by 3 bases and 5 bases, with 13 bases remaining between them. For the CDR3, the DNA is TGTGCCAGCAGTTTGGGGGCGCGGCGGTATGGCTACACCTTC. As protein: CASSLGARRYGYTF.

As DNA, the CDR3 is TGTGCCAGCAGCCCCGGTCGAGGCCAGCCCCAGCATTTT. This encodes CASSPGRGQPQHF. This chain joins TRBV27 and TRBJ1-5, with D uncertain. Germline V lookup: CDR1 MNHEY, CDR2 SMNVEV (reference sequence). V was shortened by 6 bases and J by 7 bases, with 13 bases between the two germline ends. The CDR3 spans 13 residues.

In DNA, the CDR3 is TGTGCCAGCAGCCCCCTAGGGGGCTCTGGTAATGGCTACACCTTC. It codes for CASSPLGGSGNGYTF. This chain connects TRBV19 to TRBJ1-2, with 7 bases fitting TRBD1. The germline V gene has CDR1 LNHDA and CDR2 SQIVND (reference sequence). With 9 bases clipped from V and 6 bases from J, the junction kept 16 bases outside the gene matches. This CDR3 has 15 residues.

This clone was counted a few times. V and J are TRBV19 and TRBJ2-1; 12 nucleotides match TRBD1. Per the germline V gene, CDR1 is LNHDA and CDR2 is SQIVND (reference sequence). V was pared by 9 bases and J by 6 bases, with 12 bases of the junction left unmatched. The CDR3 is 16 amino acids. CDR3 nucleotides: TGTGCCAGCAGGGACAGGGGGCGCCCCGGACCCAATGAGCAGTTCTTC. It yields the protein CASRDRGRPGPNEQFF.

The CDR3 is CASSLAPTGFINEQYF. The CDR3 DNA follows: TGTGCCAGCAGCTTAGCCCCGACAGGGTTCATCAACGAGCAGTACTTC. The genes are TRBV11-2 and TRBJ2-7; 7 bases line up with TRBD1. The germline gives CDR1 SGHAT, CDR2 FQNNGV. V was clipped by 1 base and J by 5 bases; unmatched bases: 11. CDR3 size: 16 residues.

This clone was seen just once. The chain links TRBV7-2 to TRBJ1-3; a possible D gene is TRBD1 (5 bases). V was cut by 0 bases and J by 4 bases, with 13 bases left in between. The CDR3 spans 16 residues. Germline V CDR1 and CDR2: SGHTA, FQGNSA. CDR3 DNA: TGTGCCAGCAGCTTAGCCCAGACAGCCTCGGGAAACACCATATATTTT. Translating it yields CASSLAQTASGNTIYF.

The J gene is TRBJ2-5, the V gene TRBV3-1 (or the pseudogene TRBV3-2); 9 bases line up with TRBD1. The CDR3 runs 16 residues. V gave up 4 bases and J gave up 5 bases; unmatched junction bases: 11. Germline CDR1 is LGHDT and CDR2 is YNNKEL (reference sequence). The CDR3 reads CASSPRGTGYMETQYF. The CDR3 DNA follows: TGTGCCAGCAGCCCCAGGGGGACAGGGTATATGGAGACCCAGTACTTC.

The chain couples TRBV14 to TRBJ1-4; possibly TRBD1 for D (6 bases). The CDR3 has 16 residues. Trimming left V 1 base short and J 6 bases short, with 15 bases between. Germline-derived CDR1 and CDR2 are SGHDN and FVKESK. The DNA for the CDR3 is TGTGCCAGCAGCCAAGGAGGAACAGGGCGCGATGAAAAACTGTTTTTT. It is translated as CASSQGGTGRDEKLFF.

V and J are TRBV5-6 and TRBJ1-5; 7 bases map to TRBD1. Germline V gives CDR1 SGHDT, CDR2 YYEEEE. After removal of 6 bases from V and 2 bases from J, the junction contained 8 bases not matched to a gene. CDR3 size: 15 residues. CDR3 coding DNA: TGTGCCAGCAATAACAGGGGATCCGGCAATCAGCCCCAGCATTTT. Amino acid sequence: CASNNRGSGNQPQHF. Full variable domain (missing parts from reference TRBV5-6 and TRBJ1-5): DAGVTQSPTHLIKTRGQQVTLRCSPKSGHDTVSWYQQALGQGPQFIFQYYEEEERQRGNFPDRFSGHQFPNYSSELNVNALLLGDSALYLCASNNRGSGNQPQHFGDGTRLSIL.

The CDR3 sequence is CASSQVTGGTDTQYF. In DNA, the CDR3 is TGCGCCAGCAGCCAGGTGACAGGGGGTACAGATACGCAGTATTTT. The chain couples TRBV4-1 to TRBJ2-3, with 9 bases matching TRBD1. This CDR3 has 15 amino acids. V lost 3 bases to trimming and J lost 3 bases; unmatched junction nucleotides: 4. Germline values: CDR1 MGHRA, CDR2 YSYEKL.

The chain employs TRBV4-3 and TRBJ2-7; a weak D match, TRBD1 (6 bases). V lost 1 base and J 6 bases, leaving 13 bases between the germline ends. The germline V gene encodes CDR1 LGHNA and CDR2 YSLEER. The CDR3 contains 14 residues. The CDR3 nucleotides read TGCGCCAGCAGCCAAGGGACCCAGGGGCGCGAGCAGTACTTC. As protein: CASSQGTQGREQYF.

The chain recombines TRBV5-1 with TRBJ1-1, with unresolved D. The CDR3 is 15 residues long. Trimming took 0 bases from V and 1 from J, leaving 10 bases between them. The germline CDR1 and CDR2 sequences are SGHRS and YFSETQ. CDR3 sequence: CASSLDPSPNTEAFF. For the CDR3, the DNA is TGCGCCAGCAGCTTGGATCCATCCCCGAACACTGAAGCTTTCTTT.

The V and J genes are TRBV30 and TRBJ2-3, with D unresolved. The germline V gene has CDR1 GTSNPN and CDR2 SVGIG (reference sequence). The CDR3 runs 15 residues. Trimming removed 2 bases at V and 3 bases at J, with 15 bases between. The CDR3 DNA is TGTGCCTGGAGTATCGAACCCCGGTGGACAGATACGCAGTATTTT. It translates to CAWSIEPRWTDTQYF.

This chain links TRBV9 with TRBJ1-2; possible D gene TRBD1, 5 bases. The V end lost 2 bases, the J end lost 5 bases, and 7 bases lay between the germline ends. In germline, CDR1 is SGDLS, CDR2 YYNGEE. CDR3 length: 12 amino acids. DNA for the CDR3: TGTGCCAGCAGCGTCGACAGATATGGCTACACCTTC. Residues: CASSVDRYGYTF.